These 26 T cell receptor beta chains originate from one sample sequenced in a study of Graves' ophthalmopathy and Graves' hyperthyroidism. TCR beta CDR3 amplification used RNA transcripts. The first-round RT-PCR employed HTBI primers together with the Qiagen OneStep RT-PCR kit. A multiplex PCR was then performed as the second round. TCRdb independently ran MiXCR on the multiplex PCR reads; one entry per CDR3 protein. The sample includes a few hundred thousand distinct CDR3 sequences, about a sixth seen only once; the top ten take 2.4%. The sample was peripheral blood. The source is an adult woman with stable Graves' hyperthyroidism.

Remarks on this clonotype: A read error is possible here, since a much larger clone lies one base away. The chain's CDR3 is CASSVTVQETQYF. For the CDR3, the DNA is TGTGCCAGCAGCGTGACAGTCCAAGAGACCCAGTACTTC. The chain couples TRBV2 to TRBJ2-5; TRBD1 might be the D (5 bases). Germline CDR1 reads SNHLY; CDR2 reads FYNNEI. The CDR3 totals 13 residues. V shed 6 bases and J shed 1 base, with 9 bases lying between them.

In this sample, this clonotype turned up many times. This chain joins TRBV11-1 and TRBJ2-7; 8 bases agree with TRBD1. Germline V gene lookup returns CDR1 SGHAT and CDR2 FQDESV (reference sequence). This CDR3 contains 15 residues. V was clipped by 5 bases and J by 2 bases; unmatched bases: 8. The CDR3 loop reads CASSPTGGSAYEQYF. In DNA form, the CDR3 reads TGTGCCAGCAGCCCTACAGGGGGATCGGCCTACGAGCAGTACTTC.

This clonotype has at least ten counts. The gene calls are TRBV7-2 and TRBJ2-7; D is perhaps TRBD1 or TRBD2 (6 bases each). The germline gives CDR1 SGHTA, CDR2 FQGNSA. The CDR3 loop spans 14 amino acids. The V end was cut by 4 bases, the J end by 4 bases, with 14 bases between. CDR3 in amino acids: CASSSEGGPYEQYF. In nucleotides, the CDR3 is TGTGCCAGCAGCTCCGAGGGGGGACCATACGAGCAGTACTTC.

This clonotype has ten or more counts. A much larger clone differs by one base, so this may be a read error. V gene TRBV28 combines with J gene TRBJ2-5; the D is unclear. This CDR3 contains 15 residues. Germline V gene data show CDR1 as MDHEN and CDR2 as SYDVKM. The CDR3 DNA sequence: TGTGCCAGCAGCTTAGTTGTCGGGCGTCAAGAGACCAAGTACTTC. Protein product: CASSLVVGRQETKYF.

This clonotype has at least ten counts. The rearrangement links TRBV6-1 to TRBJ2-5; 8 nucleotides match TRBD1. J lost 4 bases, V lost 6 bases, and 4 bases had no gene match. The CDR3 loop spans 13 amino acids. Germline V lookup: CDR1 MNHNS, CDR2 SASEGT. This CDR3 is CASRQGAGETQYF. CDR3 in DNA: TGTGCCAGCAGGCAGGGGGCAGGAGAGACCCAGTACTTC.

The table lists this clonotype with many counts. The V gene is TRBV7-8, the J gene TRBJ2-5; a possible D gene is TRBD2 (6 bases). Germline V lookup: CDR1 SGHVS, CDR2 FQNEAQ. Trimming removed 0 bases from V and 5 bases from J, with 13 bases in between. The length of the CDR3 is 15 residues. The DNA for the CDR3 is TGTGCCAGCAGCTTAGCGGGACTTCTTGGGGAGACCCAGTACTTC. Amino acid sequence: CASSLAGLLGETQYF.

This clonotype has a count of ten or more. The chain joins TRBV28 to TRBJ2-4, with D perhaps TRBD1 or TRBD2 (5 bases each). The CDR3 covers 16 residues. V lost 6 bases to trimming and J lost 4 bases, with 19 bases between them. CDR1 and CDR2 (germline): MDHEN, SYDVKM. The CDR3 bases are TGTGCCAGCAGAGAGGGGATAGAGCGGAGGAAAAACATTCAGTACTTC. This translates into CASREGIERRKNIQYF.

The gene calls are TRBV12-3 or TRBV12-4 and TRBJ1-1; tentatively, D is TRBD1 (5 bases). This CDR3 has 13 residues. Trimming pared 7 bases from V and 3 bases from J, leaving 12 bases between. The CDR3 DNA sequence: TGTGCCAGCACCCGAAGACAGCACACTGAAGCTTTCTTT. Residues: CASTRRQHTEAFF.

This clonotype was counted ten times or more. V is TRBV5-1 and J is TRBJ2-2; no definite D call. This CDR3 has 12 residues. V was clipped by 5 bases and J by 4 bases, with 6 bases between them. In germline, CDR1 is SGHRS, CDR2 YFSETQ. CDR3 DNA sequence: TGCGCCAGCAGACCTTTCACCGGGGAGCTGTTTTTT. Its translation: CASRPFTGELFF.

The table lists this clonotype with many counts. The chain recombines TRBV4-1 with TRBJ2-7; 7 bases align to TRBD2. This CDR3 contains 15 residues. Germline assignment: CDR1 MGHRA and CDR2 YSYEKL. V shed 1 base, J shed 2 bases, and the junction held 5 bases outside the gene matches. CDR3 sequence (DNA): TGCGCCAGCAGCCAAGTTGCGGGAGCGCCCTACGAGCAGTACTTC. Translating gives CASSQVAGAPYEQYF.

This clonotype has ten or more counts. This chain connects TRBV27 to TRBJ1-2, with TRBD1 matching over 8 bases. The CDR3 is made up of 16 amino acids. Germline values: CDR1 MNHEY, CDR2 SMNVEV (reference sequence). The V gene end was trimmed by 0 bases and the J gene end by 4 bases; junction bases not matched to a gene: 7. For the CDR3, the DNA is TGTGCCAGCAGTTTATCAGCAGGGGGCTTTTTCTATGGCTACACCTTC. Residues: CASSLSAGGFFYGYTF.

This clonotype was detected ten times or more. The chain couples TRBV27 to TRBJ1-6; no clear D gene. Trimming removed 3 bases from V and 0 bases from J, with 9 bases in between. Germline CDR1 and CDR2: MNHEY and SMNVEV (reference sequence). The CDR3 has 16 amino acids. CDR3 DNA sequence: TGTGCCAGCAGTTTGAAGGGCTTCTCCTATAATTCACCCCTCCACTTT. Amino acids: CASSLKGFSYNSPLHF.

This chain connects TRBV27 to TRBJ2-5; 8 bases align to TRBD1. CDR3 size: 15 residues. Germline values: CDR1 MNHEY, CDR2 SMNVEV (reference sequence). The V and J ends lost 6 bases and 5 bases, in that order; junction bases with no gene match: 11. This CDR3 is CASSRRDRLTETQYF. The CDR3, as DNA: TGTGCCAGCAGCCGACGGGACAGGCTGACTGAGACCCAGTACTTC.

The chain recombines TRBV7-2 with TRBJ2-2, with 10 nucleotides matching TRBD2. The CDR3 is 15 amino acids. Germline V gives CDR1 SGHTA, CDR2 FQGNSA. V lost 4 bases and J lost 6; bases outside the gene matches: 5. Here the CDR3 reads CASSYHLAGAGELFF. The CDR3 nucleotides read TGTGCCAGCAGCTACCATCTAGCGGGAGCCGGGGAGCTGTTTTTT.

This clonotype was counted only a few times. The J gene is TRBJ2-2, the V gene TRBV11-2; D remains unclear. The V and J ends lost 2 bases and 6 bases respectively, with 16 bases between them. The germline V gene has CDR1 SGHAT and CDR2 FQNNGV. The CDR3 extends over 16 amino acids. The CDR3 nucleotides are TGTGCCAGCAGCTTAAGGCAGTTGAAAGGCTCCGGGGAGCTGTTTTTT. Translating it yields CASSLRQLKGSGELFF.

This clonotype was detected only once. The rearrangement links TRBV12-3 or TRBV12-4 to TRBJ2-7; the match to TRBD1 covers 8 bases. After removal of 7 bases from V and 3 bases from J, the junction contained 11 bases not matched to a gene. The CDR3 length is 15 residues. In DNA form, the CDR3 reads TGTGCCAGCACCAGAGACGGGACAGGAGACTACGAGCAGTACTTC. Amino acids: CASTRDGTGDYEQYF.

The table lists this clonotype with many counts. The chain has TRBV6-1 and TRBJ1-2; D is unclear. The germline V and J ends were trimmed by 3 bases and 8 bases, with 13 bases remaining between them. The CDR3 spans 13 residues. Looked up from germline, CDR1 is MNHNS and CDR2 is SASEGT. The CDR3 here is CASSDPQQRGYTF. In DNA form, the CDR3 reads TGTGCCAGCAGTGACCCCCAGCAGAGGGGCTACACCTTC.

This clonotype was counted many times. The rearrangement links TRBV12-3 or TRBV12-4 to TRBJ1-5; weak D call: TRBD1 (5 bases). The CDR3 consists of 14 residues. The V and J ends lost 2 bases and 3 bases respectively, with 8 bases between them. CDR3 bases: TGTGCCAGCAGTTTACCCGGGACCAATCAGCCCCAGCATTTT. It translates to CASSLPGTNQPQHF.

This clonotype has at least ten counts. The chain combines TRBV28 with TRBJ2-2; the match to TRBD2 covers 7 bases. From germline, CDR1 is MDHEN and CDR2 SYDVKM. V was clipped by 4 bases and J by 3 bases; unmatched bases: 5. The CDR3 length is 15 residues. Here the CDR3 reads CASSSLREHTGELFF. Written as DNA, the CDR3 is TGTGCCAGCAGTTCTTTGCGGGAGCACACCGGGGAGCTGTTTTTT.

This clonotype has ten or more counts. CDR3 DNA sequence: TGTGCCAGCAGTTTCAGACAGTATGGCTACACCTTC. Its protein is CASSFRQYGYTF. J is TRBJ1-2 and V is TRBV12-3 or TRBV12-4, with TRBD1 as a possible D gene (5 bases). Trimming removed 3 bases from V and 5 bases from J, with 7 bases in between. This CDR3 spans 12 amino acids.

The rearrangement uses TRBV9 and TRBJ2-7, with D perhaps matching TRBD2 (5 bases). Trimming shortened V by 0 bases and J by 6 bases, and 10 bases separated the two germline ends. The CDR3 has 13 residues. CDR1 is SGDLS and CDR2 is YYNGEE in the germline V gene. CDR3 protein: CASSVGRACEQYF. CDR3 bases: TGTGCCAGCAGCGTAGGGCGGGCCTGCGAGCAGTACTTC.

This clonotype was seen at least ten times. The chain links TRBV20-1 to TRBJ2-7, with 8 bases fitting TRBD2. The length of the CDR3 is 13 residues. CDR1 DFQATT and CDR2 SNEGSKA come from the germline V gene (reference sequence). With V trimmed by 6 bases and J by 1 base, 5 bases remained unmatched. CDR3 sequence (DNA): TGCAGTGCAGGGACTAGTTCTTCCTACGAGCAGTACTTC. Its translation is CSAGTSSSYEQYF.

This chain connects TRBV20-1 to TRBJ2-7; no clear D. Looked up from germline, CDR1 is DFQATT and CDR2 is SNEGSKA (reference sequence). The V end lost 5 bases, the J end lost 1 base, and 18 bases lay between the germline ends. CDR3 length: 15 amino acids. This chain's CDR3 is CSAPSSGQLSYEQYF. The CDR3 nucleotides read TGCAGTGCTCCCTCTAGTGGGCAGCTTTCCTACGAGCAGTACTTC.

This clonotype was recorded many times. CDR3 loop: CASSYDSQNIQYF. As DNA, the CDR3 is TGTGCCAGCAGTTACGACTCCCAAAACATTCAGTACTTC. This chain joins TRBV5-5 and TRBJ2-4, with D unresolved. Germline V lookup: CDR1 SGHKS, CDR2 YYEKEE (reference sequence). Trimming took 5 bases from V and 5 from J, leaving 11 bases between them. This CDR3 contains 13 residues.

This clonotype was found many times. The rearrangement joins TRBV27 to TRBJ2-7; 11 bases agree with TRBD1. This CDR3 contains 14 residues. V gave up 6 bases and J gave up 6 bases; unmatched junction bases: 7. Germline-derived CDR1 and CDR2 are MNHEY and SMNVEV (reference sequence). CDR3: CASSISGTGGEQYF. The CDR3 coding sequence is TGTGCCAGCAGCATCTCCGGGACAGGGGGCGAGCAGTACTTC.

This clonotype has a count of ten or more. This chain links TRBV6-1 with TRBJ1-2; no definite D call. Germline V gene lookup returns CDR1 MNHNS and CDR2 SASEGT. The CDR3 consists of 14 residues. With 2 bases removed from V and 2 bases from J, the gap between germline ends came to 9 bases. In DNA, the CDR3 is TGTGCCAGCAGTGAAAGGGTGATCAACTATGGCTACACCTTC. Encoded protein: CASSERVINYGYTF.